This TCR beta chain is drawn from a study of cytomegalovirus exposure and HLA in healthy donors. V gave up 7 bases and J gave up 0 bases; unmatched junction bases: 8. The germline CDR1 and CDR2 sequences are SGHRS and YFSETQ. The CDR3 is made up of 16 amino acids. Assay: immunoSEQ multiplex PCR; the TCRdb copy retains only in-frame clones and omits some. The table shows 150,000 to 200,000 clones, with 86% occurring only once. The chain is built from TRBV5-1 and TRBJ2-1, with 9 bases that match TRBD1. The sequenced sample was PBMCs. The clonotype originates from a young woman in good health and CMV-seronegative. The CDR3 DNA follows: TGCGCCAGCCGCGACAGGGGGGGAAGCTCCTACAATGAGCAGTTCTTC. Amino acids: CASRDRGGSSYNEQFF.